This T cell receptor beta chain originates from a study of shared clonotypes between healthy human individuals. The germline CDR1 and CDR2 sequences are LNHDA and SQIVND (reference sequence). This CDR3 has 15 amino acids. Trimming removed 3 bases at V and 0 bases at J, with 8 bases between. This clone was seen a few times. The antigen remains unidentified. From CD4+ cells came CD45RA+ naive and CD45RA-negative memory subsets. Overall study results and limits: The study generally estimated greater richness for naive than memory subsets. In the sorted subsets, rarefaction showed sequencing was incomplete despite large depth. It was only blood that was sampled, and tissue repertoires likely differ.

The table came from immunoSEQ multiplex PCR; TCRdb's copy has only in-frame clones and leaves some out. The sample holds 950,000 to 1,200,000 clones, approximately 80% seen once. The clonotype originates from a man aged 18 to 30 in good health. Some clones in this sample may be carry-over from other donors' samples. The source material was memory CD4+ T cells from PBMCs. Stated subset: CD45RA-negative fraction. The V gene is TRBV19, the J gene TRBJ1-4; D remains ambiguous. DNA for the CDR3: TGTGCCAGTAGTATGTTGGACCCAACTAATGAAAAACTGTTTTTT. Translated: CASSMLDPTNEKLFF.